These 2 T cell receptor beta chains share one sample of origin, sequenced in a study of blood T cell repertoires in COVID-19. TCRdb's copy holds only in-frame clones and misses some; the assay was immunoSEQ multiplex PCR. This table has tens of thousands of clones, 79% appearing once. The sample taken for sequencing was peripheral blood. The receptors were gathered from a man in his 70s with acute or convalescent COVID-19.

The chain employs TRBV2 and TRBJ1-1; D is possibly TRBD1 (6 bases). Germline V gives CDR1 SNHLY, CDR2 FYNNEI. The V end was cut by 4 bases, the J end by 3 bases, with 9 bases between. The CDR3 sequence is 13 residues long. The CDR3 bases are TGTGCCAGCAGTGGCAGGGGTGACACTGAAGCTTTCTTT. It encodes CASSGRGDTEAFF. Full variable domain (rest looked up from reference TRBV2 and TRBJ1-1): EPEVTQTPSHQVTQMGQEVILRCVPISNHLYFYWYRQILGQKVEFLVSFYNNEISEKSEIFDDQFSVERPDGSNFTLKIRSTKLEDSAMYFCASSGRGDTEAFFGQGTRLTVV.

This rearrangement joins TRBV6-6 to TRBJ2-7; tentatively, D is TRBD1 (5 bases). In germline, CDR1 is MNHNY, CDR2 SVGAGI (reference sequence). V was trimmed by 5 bases and J by 12 bases, leaving 20 bases between them. The CDR3 has 13 residues. In nucleotides, the CDR3 is TGTGCCAGCAGTCAGGCGCCTCAGGGTAGAGGGTACTTC. The encoded protein is CASSQAPQGRGYF.